A selection of T cell receptor beta chains follows, all from one sample in a study of cytomegalovirus exposure and HLA in healthy donors. TCRdb keeps only in-frame clones here, not all; method: immunoSEQ multiplex PCR. The sample holds roughly 93,000 clones, 74% seen once. The specimen was PBMCs. The receptors here all came from a male donor in good health and CMV-seronegative. Each CDR3 is given without its conserved first and last residue. The D gene is left open where the match is weak.

D gene,J gene,V gene,CDR3 protein
NA,TRBJ1-1,TRBV27,ASSLSLAGTEAF
TRBD1,TRBJ2-2,TRBV5-1,ASSLRNQGAAGELF
NA,TRBJ2-5,TRBV7-3,ASSPGHKQETQY
TRBD2,TRBJ2-5,TRBV27,ASSPLLAGGLETQY
NA,TRBJ1-1,TRBV6-6,ASSRHTSNTEAF
NA,TRBJ2-1,TRBV11-2,ASSLELNSYNEQF
NA,TRBJ2-7,TRBV5-1,ASSFGLTVEQY
TRBD2,TRBJ2-1,TRBV27,ASRGTRDTYNEQF
NA,TRBJ1-1,TRBV10-3,AISETRMNTEAF
TRBD1,TRBJ2-5,TRBV19,ASSILPGQGKETQY
NA,TRBJ2-3,TRBV7-8,ASSKQGTSTDTQY
TRBD2,TRBJ2-2,TRBV9,ASSVGLAGGGSTGELF
TRBD1,TRBJ2-3,TRBV10-3,ASGQGATDTQY
TRBD2,TRBJ2-2,TRBV28,ASSPSGRARRTGELF
NA,TRBJ1-4,TRBV27,ASSHGLSQKLF
TRBD2,TRBJ2-7,TRBV28,ASRLAGGDYEQY
TRBD1,TRBJ2-6,TRBV28,ASRAWTGGLSGANVLT
NA,TRBJ2-5,TRBV18,ASSPILETQY
NA,TRBJ2-3,TRBV5-6,ASSFGDRRLSTDTQY
NA,TRBJ2-7,TRBV7-9,ASSPGTPSYEQY
TRBD1,TRBJ1-1,TRBV7-9,ASSPRIGQGRRNTEAF
TRBD1,TRBJ2-7,TRBV6-5,ASSPSGTGGREQY
TRBD1,TRBJ2-5,TRBV28,ATYRGHRGQGRAETQY
NA,TRBJ1-1,TRBV5-6,ASTQGLGTEAF
TRBD1,TRBJ1-5,TRBV6-5,ASSLDRANQPQH
NA,TRBJ2-7,TRBV7-2,ASSANGAKYYEQY
TRBD2,TRBJ2-1,TRBV6-4,ASSASSGSTNEQF
NA,TRBJ2-5,TRBV19,ASSETGRAQETQY
TRBD2,TRBJ2-7,TRBV6-1,ASSEAVGGGAYEQY
TRBD1,TRBJ2-3,TRBV6-1,ASRDRGEDTQY
NA,TRBJ1-1,TRBV6-4,ASSEGAGSYSEAF
TRBD1,TRBJ2-7,TRBV5-1,ASSRFPGQGNYEQY
TRBD2,TRBJ2-7,TRBV7-2,ASSLRGTSGNSYEQY
TRBD2,TRBJ2-1,TRBV10-1,ASLAGGTDEQF
TRBD1,TRBJ1-1,TRBV15,ATSRDSGTGASEAF
NA,TRBJ2-7,TRBV5-1,ASSLVGSYSYEQY
NA,TRBJ1-2,TRBV5-1,ASSLGQMDGYT
NA,TRBJ2-3,TRBV9,ASSERPGFTDTQY
TRBD1,TRBJ1-2,TRBV5-1,ASSLGQGGYGYT
NA,TRBJ2-1,TRBV6-1,ASSLSQYPYNEQF
TRBD1,TRBJ1-1,TRBV15,ATSRDLVSGQGDTEAF
TRBD2,TRBJ2-4,TRBV2,ASSEAGGDLVKNIQY
NA,TRBJ2-7,TRBV6-6,ASNPKEGAYEQY
NA,TRBJ2-2,TRBV11-2,ASSSNSGTGELF
NA,TRBJ2-7,TRBV4-2,ASSQPSLTSTYEQY
NA,TRBJ2-7,TRBV5-4,ASSLRSGEYEQY
NA,TRBJ1-4,TRBV25-1,ASRWSATNEKLF
TRBD1,TRBJ1-2,TRBV5-5,ASSLGGQGTIYGYT
NA,TRBJ1-4,TRBV27,ASSLQGATNEKLF
TRBD2,TRBJ2-2,TRBV11-3,ASSLGWVAGSTGELF
NA,TRBJ1-5,TRBV28,ASSPLYQPQH
TRBD1,TRBJ1-1,TRBV7-9,ASFQLPRQGEMNTEAF
TRBD1,TRBJ1-4,TRBV5-1,ASSSEGAGEKLF
TRBD2,TRBJ2-7,TRBV7-8,ASSSRLAGGQAYEQY
TRBD2,TRBJ2-7,TRBV28,ASRGGRASRSYEQY
TRBD1,TRBJ1-5,TRBV28,ASVRGREPYSNQPQH
TRBD1,TRBJ1-2,TRBV5-4,ASRGTGVGYT
TRBD1,TRBJ2-7,TRBV5-1,ASSYGTGGNEQY
NA,TRBJ1-5,TRBV4-2,ASSQGRSNQPQH
NA,TRBJ2-3,TRBV11-2,ASSFGRGRIVDTQY